This T cell receptor (beta chain) was sequenced for a study of blood T cell repertoires in COVID-19. V was clipped by 0 bases and J by 1 base, with 6 bases between them. CDR1 KGHSH and CDR2 LQKENI come from the germline V gene. This CDR3 is 15 amino acids long. The protocol was immunoSEQ multiplex PCR, while the TCRdb copy is restricted to in-frame clones and leaves out a portion. The sample lists around 90,000 clones, about 85% occurring once. This receptor was taken from a male donor with acute or convalescent COVID-19. Sequenced input: peripheral blood. V usage is TRBV18 and J usage is TRBJ2-2, with unresolved D. CDR3 sequence: CASSPPNRNTGELFF. For the CDR3, the DNA is TGTGCCAGCTCACCACCCAACAGGAACACCGGGGAGCTGTTTTTT.